This entry lists 27 T cell receptor beta chains sequenced from one sample in a study of diagnostic markers for celiac disease (dated by TCRdb to the early 2020s). Reads for this sample came from an Illumina MiSeq. Reprocessed by TCRdb, the reads give a single entry per CDR3 protein sequence, without DNA. This specimen's table enumerates around 8,000 distinct CDR3 sequences. Of the sample, around 6% falls within the top ten clones. The sequenced sample was either unsorted cells or a sorted T cell fraction (not recorded which). All receptors come from a human donor. This table probably holds off-target reads from a library built for another chain.

This clonotype is deemed medium-sized by its frequency. The rearrangement uses TRBV28 and TRBJ2-2; TCRdb's D call, TRBD1, is unchecked because there is no DNA. The germline V gene encodes CDR1 MDHEN and CDR2 SYDVKM. This CDR3 is 15 amino acids long. The CDR3 spells CASISRDAPTGELFF.

The chain is built from TRBV18 and TRBJ1-1; checking the TCRdb D call of TRBD1 is not possible without DNA. CDR1 is KGHSH, CDR2 LQKENI, per germline. This CDR3 is 15 amino acids long. The CDR3 region is CASSPSTGRNTEAFF.

The chain recombines TRBV5-4 with TRBJ2-5; the TCRdb call, TRBD1, lacks DNA for checking. The germline V gene has CDR1 SGHNT and CDR2 YYREEE (reference sequence). The CDR3 is made up of 14 amino acids. The CDR3 spells CASSRDRGLETQYF.

The chain employs TRBV4-1 and TRBJ2-3. The CDR3 spans 14 residues. Germline-derived CDR1 and CDR2 are MGHRA and YSYEKL. CDR3 sequence: CASSQPTYTDTQYF.

CDR3 region: CASSQLGMGTAASYEQYF. V gene TRBV4-1 combines with J gene TRBJ2-7; the TCRdb D gene call, TRBD2, has no DNA to confirm it. CDR1 and CDR2 (germline): MGHRA, YSYEKL. This CDR3 contains 18 residues.

The chain employs TRBV7-9 and TRBJ2-2. There are 13 residues in the CDR3. Germline V gives CDR1 SEHNR, CDR2 FQNEAQ (reference sequence). The CDR3 protein is CASRRSGIGELFF.

By frequency, this clonotype is medium-sized. The rearrangement joins TRBV5-1 to TRBJ2-1; there is no DNA to check the TCRdb D call of TRBD1. Looked up from germline, CDR1 is SGHRS and CDR2 is YFSETQ. This CDR3 is built from 15 residues. The CDR3 loop is CASSLGQGRYNEQFF.

The genes are TRBV20-1 and TRBJ2-7; absent DNA, TCRdb's TRBD2 call cannot be checked. The CDR3 sequence is 13 residues long. In germline, CDR1 is DFQATT, CDR2 SNEGSKA (reference sequence). The CDR3 protein is CSAQGLAGAEQYF.

The chain recombines TRBV18 with TRBJ1-4; without DNA, the TCRdb call of TRBD1 cannot be checked. In germline, CDR1 is KGHSH, CDR2 LQKENI. The length of the CDR3 is 16 residues. CDR3 loop: CASSSQSLSTNEKLFF.

Judged by frequency, this clonotype is medium-sized (0.01 to 0.1%). J is TRBJ2-1 and V is TRBV27; TCRdb's D gene call, TRBD2, goes unchecked for lack of DNA. CDR1 is MNHEY, CDR2 SMNVEV, per germline (reference sequence). CDR3 size: 14 residues. This CDR3 reads CASSYDWRGNEQFF.

The chain combines TRBV23-1 with TRBJ2-7; TCRdb proposes TRBD1, but this gene call is untestable without DNA. TRBV23-1 qualifies as an ORF whose function is uncertain. The CDR3 covers 15 residues. The CDR3 loop reads CASIGTGLHLREQYF.

This chain links TRBV7-2 with TRBJ1-1; TCRdb calls TRBD1, which cannot be checked without DNA. Germline-derived CDR1 and CDR2 are SGHTA and FQGNSA. CDR3 size: 13 residues. The CDR3: CASSFRAGEKAFF.

By frequency, this clonotype is medium-sized (0.01 to 0.1%). The CDR3 is CASFSGTGRGQGVTEAFF. The chain carries TRBV27 and TRBJ1-1; the TCRdb D gene call, TRBD1, has no DNA to confirm it. Germline-derived CDR1 and CDR2 are MNHEY and SMNVEV (reference sequence). The CDR3 consists of 18 residues.

V and J are TRBV7-9 and TRBJ1-2; no DNA is available, so the TRBD1 call from TCRdb remains unchecked. The CDR3 sequence is 17 residues long. From germline, CDR1 is SEHNR and CDR2 FQNEAQ (reference sequence). CDR3 loop: CASSLAATGAGAYGYTF. The full variable domain, completed using reference TRBV7-9 and TRBJ1-2, is DTGVSQNPRHKITKRGQNVTFRCDPISEHNRLYWYRQTLGQGPEFLTYFQNEAQLEKSRLLSDRFSAERPKGSFSTLEIQRTEQGDSAMYLCASSLAATGAGAYGYTFGSGTRLTVV.

The rearrangement uses TRBV28 and TRBJ2-7; TCRdb selects TRBD1, and the lack of DNA leaves this call unchecked. Germline CDR1 reads MDHEN; CDR2 reads SYDVKM. CDR3 size: 15 residues. CDR3: CASTQGGAGIYEQYF. Looking up the rest from reference TRBV28 and TRBJ2-7 gives the full variable domain: DVKVTQSSRYLVKRTGEKVFLECVQDMDHENMFWYRQDPGLGLRLIYFSYDVKMKEKGDIPEGYSVSREKKERFSLILESASTNQTSMYLCASTQGGAGIYEQYFGPGTRLTVT.

This clonotype registers medium-sized by frequency. The chain's CDR3 is CASRSGLAGGSDTQYF. This chain links TRBV4-2 with TRBJ2-3; the D call from TCRdb, TRBD2, cannot be confirmed without DNA. Per germline, CDR1 LGHNA and CDR2 YNFKEQ. The CDR3 runs 16 residues.

Measured by frequency, this clonotype is medium-sized. The chain combines TRBV5-6 with TRBJ1-1. CDR1 is SGHDT and CDR2 is YYEEEE in the germline V gene. The CDR3 spans 13 residues. The chain's CDR3 is CASSHDGNTEAFF.

The chain couples TRBV7-3 to TRBJ1-1; TCRdb's D gene call, TRBD1, goes unchecked for lack of DNA. Per the germline V gene, CDR1 is SGHTA and CDR2 is FQGTGA. This CDR3 has 14 amino acids. This CDR3 is CASSLFDRGTEAFF.

The CDR3 reads CASSSGDINYGYTF. The chain combines TRBV6-5 with TRBJ1-2; TCRdb's D gene call, TRBD1, goes unchecked for lack of DNA. Germline CDR1 and CDR2: MNHEY and SVGAGI. The CDR3 spans 14 residues.

This rearrangement joins TRBV12-3 or TRBV12-4 to TRBJ2-5; the D call of TRBD1 rests on TCRdb alone, since no DNA is present to check it. The CDR3 contains 15 residues. The CDR3 sequence is CASSPGTGGQETQYF.

The V call is TRBV30, the J call TRBJ1-5; TCRdb returns TRBD1, unconfirmable since there is no DNA. The CDR3 consists of 14 residues. Germline loops: CDR1 GTSNPN, CDR2 SVGIG (reference sequence). The CDR3 loop is CAWKQDRDGQPQHF.

The chain has TRBV7-2 and TRBJ2-1; TCRdb selects TRBD1, and the lack of DNA leaves this call unchecked. This CDR3 spans 14 amino acids. Germline CDR1 reads SGHTA; CDR2 reads FQGNSA. The CDR3 protein is CASSQDSRTNEQFF. Full variable domain (outside the CDR3, taken from reference TRBV7-2 and TRBJ2-1): GAGVSQSPSNKVTEKGKDVELRCDPISGHTALYWYRQSLGQGLEFLIYFQGNSAPDKSGLPSDRFSAERTGGSVSTLTIQRTQQEDSAVYLCASSQDSRTNEQFFGPGTRLTVL.

The gene calls are TRBV7-9 and TRBJ1-4. The CDR3 contains 14 residues. Germline loops: CDR1 SEHNR, CDR2 FQNEAQ (reference sequence). CDR3: CASSLGPPLEKLFF.

The CDR3 spells CASSITGGQETQYF. The chain combines TRBV12-3 or TRBV12-4 with TRBJ2-5; TCRdb lists TRBD1, though no DNA is available to test this call. The CDR3 is 14 residues long.

This clonotype is medium-sized by frequency. The V gene is TRBV20-1, the J gene TRBJ2-1. This CDR3 contains 13 residues. Germline-derived CDR1 and CDR2 are DFQATT and SNEGSKA (reference sequence). This CDR3 reads CSARDDGLYEQFF.

This clonotype ranks as medium-sized in terms of frequency. The chain recombines TRBV20-1 with TRBJ2-5; TCRdb selects TRBD1, and the lack of DNA leaves this call unchecked. Germline V gene data show CDR1 as DFQATT and CDR2 as SNEGSKA (reference sequence). This CDR3 is built from 13 residues. This CDR3 reads CSASPGGWETQYF.

This clonotype is deemed medium-sized by its frequency. V usage is TRBV18 and J usage is TRBJ1-1; TCRdb's D gene call, TRBD1, goes unchecked for lack of DNA. This CDR3 contains 15 residues. Germline CDR1 reads KGHSH; CDR2 reads LQKENI. The CDR3 loop is CASSLTQGARTEAFF.